Listed here is a single T cell receptor (beta chain). All participating donors were Caucasian adults from Nashville, Tennessee. Deep-level settings were used for running the assay. The genomic DNA of each subset was split evenly across several immunoSEQ plates. Assay: immunoSEQ multiplex PCR; the TCRdb copy retains only in-frame clones and omits some. The table includes 2,100,000 or so clones, approximately 95% detected once. This sample was taken from a study of shared clonotypes between healthy human individuals. This CDR3 comprises 14 residues. Germline CDR1 MNHNS, CDR2 SASEGT. Between the trimmed V and J ends, which lost 0 bases and 0 bases, there was a span of 6 bases.

Sequencing input: naive CD4+ T cells sorted from blood. The subset denotes: CD45RA+ positively selected. This rearrangement joins TRBV6-1 to TRBJ2-7, with no clear D. The receptor was isolated from a young man in good health. CDR3: CASSEAGYSYEQYF. CDR3 bases: TGTGCCAGCAGTGAAGCGGGTTACTCCTACGAGCAGTACTTC.